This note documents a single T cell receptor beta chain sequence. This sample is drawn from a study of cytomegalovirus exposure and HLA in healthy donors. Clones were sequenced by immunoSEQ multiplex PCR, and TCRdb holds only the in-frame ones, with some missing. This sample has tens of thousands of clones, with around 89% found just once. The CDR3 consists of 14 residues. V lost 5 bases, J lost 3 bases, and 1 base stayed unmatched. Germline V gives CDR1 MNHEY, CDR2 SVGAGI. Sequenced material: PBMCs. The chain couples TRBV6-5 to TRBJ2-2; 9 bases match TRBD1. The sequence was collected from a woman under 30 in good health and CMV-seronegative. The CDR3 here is CASSRQGDTGELFF. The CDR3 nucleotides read TGTGCCAGCAGTCGACAGGGGGACACCGGGGAGCTGTTTTTT.